The T cell receptor (beta chain) under discussion was sequenced for a study of blood T cell repertoires in COVID-19. Some clones are missing from TCRdb's copy, which holds only in-frame ones; the method was immunoSEQ multiplex PCR. The sample holds around 330,000 clones, around 87% seen once. The ends lost 6 bases at V and 4 bases at J; junction bases unmatched: 4. The CDR3 contains 14 residues. Per the germline V gene, CDR1 is SNHLY and CDR2 is FYNNEI. Sequenced input: peripheral blood. The V call is TRBV2, the J call TRBJ1-1; 11 bases line up with TRBD1. This clonotype was obtained from a woman aged 45-59 years with active or convalescent COVID-19. This CDR3 reads CASRGQGAATEAFF. Written as DNA, the CDR3 is TGTGCCAGCAGAGGACAGGGGGCGGCCACTGAAGCTTTCTTT.